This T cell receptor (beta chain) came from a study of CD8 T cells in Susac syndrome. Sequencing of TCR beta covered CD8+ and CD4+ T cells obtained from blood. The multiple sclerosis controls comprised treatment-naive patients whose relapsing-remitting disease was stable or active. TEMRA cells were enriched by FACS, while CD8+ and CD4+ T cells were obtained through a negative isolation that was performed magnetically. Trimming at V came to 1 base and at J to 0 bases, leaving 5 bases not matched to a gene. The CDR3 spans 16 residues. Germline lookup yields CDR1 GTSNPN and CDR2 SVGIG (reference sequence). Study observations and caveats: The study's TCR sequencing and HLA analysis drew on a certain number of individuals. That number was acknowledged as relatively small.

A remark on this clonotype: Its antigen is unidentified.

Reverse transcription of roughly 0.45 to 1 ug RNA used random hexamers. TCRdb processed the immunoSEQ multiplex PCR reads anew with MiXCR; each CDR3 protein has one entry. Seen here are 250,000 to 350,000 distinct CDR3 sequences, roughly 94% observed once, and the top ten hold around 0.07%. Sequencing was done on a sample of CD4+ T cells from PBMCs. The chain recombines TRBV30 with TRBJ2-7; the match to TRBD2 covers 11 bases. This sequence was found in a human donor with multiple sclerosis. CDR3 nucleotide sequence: TGTGCCTGGAGTGACCTAGGGACTAGCGGCTCCTACGAGCAGTACTTC. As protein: CAWSDLGTSGSYEQYF.